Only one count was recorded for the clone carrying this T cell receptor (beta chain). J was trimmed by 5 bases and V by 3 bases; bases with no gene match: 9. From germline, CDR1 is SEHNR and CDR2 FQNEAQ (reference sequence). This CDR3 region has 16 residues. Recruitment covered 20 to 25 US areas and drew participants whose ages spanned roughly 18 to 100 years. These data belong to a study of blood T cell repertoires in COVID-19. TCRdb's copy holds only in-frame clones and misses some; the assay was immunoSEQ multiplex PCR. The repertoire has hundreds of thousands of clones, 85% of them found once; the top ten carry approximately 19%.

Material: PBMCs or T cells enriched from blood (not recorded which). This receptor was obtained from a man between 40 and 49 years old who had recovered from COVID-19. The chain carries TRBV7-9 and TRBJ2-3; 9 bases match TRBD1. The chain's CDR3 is CASSFTGGRAGDTQYF. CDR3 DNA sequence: TGTGCCAGCAGCTTCACAGGGGGCCGGGCGGGAGATACGCAGTATTTT.